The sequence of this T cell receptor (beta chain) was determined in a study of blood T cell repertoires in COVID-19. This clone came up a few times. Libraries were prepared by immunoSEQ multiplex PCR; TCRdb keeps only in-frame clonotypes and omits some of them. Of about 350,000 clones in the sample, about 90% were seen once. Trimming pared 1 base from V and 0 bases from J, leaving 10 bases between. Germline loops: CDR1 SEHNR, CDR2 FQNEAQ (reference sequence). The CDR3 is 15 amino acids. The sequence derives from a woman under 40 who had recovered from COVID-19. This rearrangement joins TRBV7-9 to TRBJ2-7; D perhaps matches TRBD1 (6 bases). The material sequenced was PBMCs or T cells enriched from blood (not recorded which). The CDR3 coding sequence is TGTGCCAGCAGCTTAGATGCAGGGGACTCCTACGAGCAGTACTTC. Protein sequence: CASSLDAGDSYEQYF. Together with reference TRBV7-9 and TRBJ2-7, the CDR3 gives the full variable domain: DTGVSQNPRHKITKRGQNVTFRCDPISEHNRLYWYRQTLGQGPEFLTYFQNEAQLEKSRLLSDRFSAERPKGSFSTLEIQRTEQGDSAMYLCASSLDAGDSYEQYFGPGTRLTVT.